A single sample gave rise to the 11 T cell receptor beta chains below, sequenced in a study of shared clonotypes between healthy human individuals. Sequencing used immunoSEQ multiplex PCR; TCRdb keeps in-frame clones, though not all of them. This table holds about 2.3 million clones, 85% to 95% found once. What was sequenced was naive CD4+ T cells from PBMCs. Subset indicated: CD45RA+ positively selected. These receptors originate from a man between 18 and 29 years old in good health. Some clones in this sample may be carry-over from other donors' samples.

This chain connects TRBV5-1 to TRBJ2-1; a weak D match, TRBD1 (5 bases). Germline V gives CDR1 SGHRS, CDR2 YFSETQ. The CDR3 extends over 15 amino acids. Trimming took 0 bases from V and 12 from J, leaving 19 bases between them. The CDR3 region is CASSLDLTGHPVQFF. CDR3 bases: TGCGCCAGCAGCTTGGATTTAACAGGACACCCGGTGCAGTTCTTC. The full variable domain, with the rest looked up from reference TRBV5-1 and TRBJ2-1, is KAGVTQTPRYLIKTRGQQVTLSCSPISGHRSVSWYQQTPGQGLQFLFEYFSETQRNKGNFPGRFSGRQFSNSRSEMNVSTLELGDSALYLCASSLDLTGHPVQFFGPGTRLTVL.

J is TRBJ2-3 and V is TRBV7-3; TRBD2 matches 12 bases. Germline CDR1 SGHTA, CDR2 FQGTGA. The CDR3 totals 16 residues. V lost 5 bases to trimming and J lost 6 bases; unmatched junction nucleotides: 9. The CDR3 sequence: CASSPRRLAGDDTQYF. Written as DNA, the CDR3 is TGTGCCAGCAGCCCCCGTCGACTAGCGGGAGACGATACGCAGTATTTT.

This clone was picked up a small number of times. V usage is TRBV7-9 and J usage is TRBJ1-1; D gene uncertain. CDR3 length equals 15 residues. V lost 3 bases to trimming and J lost 3 bases, with 14 bases between them. CDR1 is SEHNR and CDR2 is FQNEAQ in the germline V gene (reference sequence). In DNA, the CDR3 is TGTGCCAGCAGCTTCCGCCCCGCCGACGACACTGAAGCTTTCTTT. Protein product: CASSFRPADDTEAFF.

The chain couples TRBV5-1 to TRBJ2-2, with 9 bases aligning to TRBD1. CDR3 size: 14 residues. Per germline, CDR1 SGHRS and CDR2 YFSETQ. V lost 4 bases, J lost 5 bases, and 3 bases stayed unmatched. CDR3 amino acids: CASSGTGRTGELFF. CDR3 nucleotides: TGCGCCAGCAGCGGGACAGGGAGGACCGGGGAGCTGTTTTTT.

J is TRBJ2-7 and V is TRBV6-1; D gene unclear. V shed 0 bases and J shed 0 bases, with 18 bases lying between them. The CDR3 covers 18 residues. Germline loops: CDR1 MNHNS, CDR2 SASEGT. The CDR3 reads CASSEARSTYSSSYEQYF. CDR3 in DNA: TGTGCCAGCAGTGAAGCGCGTAGTACGTACTCAAGCTCCTACGAGCAGTACTTC.

In its sample, this clone was seen a few times. The V gene is TRBV14, the J gene TRBJ2-7, with D possibly TRBD2 on 5 matching bases. V lost 0 bases to trimming and J lost 12 bases, with 9 bases between them. The CDR3 is 11 amino acids. Per the germline V gene, CDR1 is SGHDN and CDR2 is FVKESK. The DNA of the CDR3 is TGTGCCAGCAGCCAAGAATTAGCGCGGTACTTC. The encoded protein is CASSQELARYF.

V is TRBV9 and J is TRBJ1-1, with D possibly being TRBD1 (5 bases). Trimming took 4 bases from V and 4 from J, leaving 20 bases between them. The germline gives CDR1 SGDLS, CDR2 YYNGEE. The length of the CDR3 is 16 residues. CDR3 in DNA: TGTGCCAGCAGCTCCCGGGCCCACCTTGGGGGCACTGAAGCTTTCTTT. It translates to CASSSRAHLGGTEAFF.

This sequence joins TRBV14 and TRBJ1-3, with 7 bases fitting TRBD1. The CDR3 is made up of 16 amino acids. Germline CDR1 and CDR2: SGHDN and FVKESK. Trimming took 4 bases from V and 0 from J; bases not matched to a gene: 6. The CDR3 nucleotides are TGTGCCAGCAGCCCACACAGGGGAGCCTCTGGAAACACCATATATTTT. Translated, it gives CASSPHRGASGNTIYF.

V and J are TRBV27 and TRBJ2-5; no firm D call. Looked up from germline, CDR1 is MNHEY and CDR2 is SMNVEV (reference sequence). The CDR3 loop spans 16 amino acids. V dropped 5 bases and J dropped 1 base, with 17 bases sitting between them. As DNA, the CDR3 is TGTGCCAGCAGTCCGCGTCAAACCCAAGCCCAAGAGACCCAGTACTTC. The encoded protein is CASSPRQTQAQETQYF.

The CDR3 bases are TGTGCCATCAGTGATCACAGCTACGAGCAGTACTTC. This sequence encodes CAISDHSYEQYF. The rearrangement links TRBV10-3 to TRBJ2-7; the D is unclear. The length of the CDR3 is 12 residues. The germline V gene encodes CDR1 ENHRY and CDR2 SYGVKD. V shed 3 bases and J shed 3 bases, with 6 bases lying between them.

The J gene is TRBJ1-1, the V gene TRBV5-4; TRBD1 aligns across 7 bases. The CDR3 runs to 15 residues. The V gene's germline CDR1 is SGHNT and CDR2 YYREEE (reference sequence). The V and J ends lost 0 bases and 3 bases, in that order; junction bases with no gene match: 5. CDR3 nucleotides: TGTGCCAGCAGCTTGGACAGGGGAGCTTACACTGAAGCTTTCTTT. It yields the protein CASSLDRGAYTEAFF.